The clone carrying this T cell receptor (beta chain) was seen a few times. Its specificity is unknown. The sample comes from a study of CD8 T cells in ankylosing spondylitis. TCRdb called the 5' RACE reads again in MiXCR, with one record for every CDR3 protein. The sample comprises around 120,000 distinct CDR3 sequences, approximately 25% of which are singletons, and more than 9% rests with the top ten. Study-wide findings and caveats: Disease-linked clones reportedly concentrated significantly in matched ankylosing spondylitis synovial fluid.

The sequence was collected from a male donor with ankylosing spondylitis. Specimen: synovial fluid, either unsorted or a sorted T cell fraction (not recorded which).

The CDR3 DNA is TGTGCCAGCTCAAAGGCGGGGCCCGAGGAGACCCAGTACTTC. This codes for CASSKAGPEETQYF. V and J are TRBV2 and TRBJ2-5; D perhaps matches TRBD2 (6 bases). The CDR3 runs 14 residues. Germline assignment: CDR1 SNHLY and CDR2 FYNNEI. The ends were cut back, 8 bases at V and 5 bases at J, with 18 bases in the middle.